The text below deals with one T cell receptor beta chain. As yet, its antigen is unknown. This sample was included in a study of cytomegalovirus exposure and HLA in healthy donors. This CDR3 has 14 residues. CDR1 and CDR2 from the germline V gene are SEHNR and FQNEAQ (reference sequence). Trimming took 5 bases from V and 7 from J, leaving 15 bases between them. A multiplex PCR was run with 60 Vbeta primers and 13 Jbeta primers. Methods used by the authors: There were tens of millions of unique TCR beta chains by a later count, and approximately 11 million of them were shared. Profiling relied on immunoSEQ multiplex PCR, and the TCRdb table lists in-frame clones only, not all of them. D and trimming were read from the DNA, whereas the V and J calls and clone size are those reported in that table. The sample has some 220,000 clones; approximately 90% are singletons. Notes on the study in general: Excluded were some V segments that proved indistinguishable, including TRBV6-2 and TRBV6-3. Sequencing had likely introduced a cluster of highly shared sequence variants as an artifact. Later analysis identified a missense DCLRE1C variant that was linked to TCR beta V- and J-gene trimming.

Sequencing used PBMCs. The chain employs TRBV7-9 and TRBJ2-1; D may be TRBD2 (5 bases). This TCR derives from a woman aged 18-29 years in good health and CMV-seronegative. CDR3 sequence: CASSNPGNQNEQFF. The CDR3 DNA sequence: TGTGCCAGCAGCAACCCCGGGAATCAGAATGAGCAGTTCTTC.